Presented here are 5 T cell receptor beta chains from one specimen sequenced in a study of cytomegalovirus exposure and HLA in healthy donors. Generated by immunoSEQ multiplex PCR, the TCRdb table keeps only in-frame clones and is missing some. The sample gives tens of thousands of clones, 90% of which show up once; 0.8% to 1.2% is in the top ten. Sequenced: PBMCs. The receptors originated from a young man in good health and CMV-seronegative.

This clone was observed a single time. The rearrangement uses TRBV11-2 and TRBJ2-2; 8 bases are shared with TRBD2. V trimming: 6 bases; J trimming: 8 bases; junction bases outside the gene matches: 11. This CDR3 contains 15 residues. The germline V gene has CDR1 SGHAT and CDR2 FQNNGV. CDR3 region: CASRLLAGPWGELFF. CDR3 nucleotide sequence: TGTGCCAGCAGACTTTTAGCGGGGCCGTGGGGGGAGCTGTTTTTT.

The chain combines TRBV7-2 with TRBJ2-1; D remains unclear. The CDR3 has 17 amino acids. Looked up from germline, CDR1 is SGHTA and CDR2 is FQGNSA. V was shortened by 2 bases and J by 5 bases, with 19 bases between the two germline ends. CDR3 residues: CASSLPLVISRHNEQFF. Written as DNA, the CDR3 is TGTGCCAGCAGCTTACCCTTGGTTATTAGCAGACACAATGAGCAGTTCTTC.

This chain joins TRBV19 and TRBJ1-5, with 8 positions matching TRBD1. V shed 3 bases and J 3 bases; nucleotides not matched to a gene: 10. This CDR3 has 17 amino acids. Germline lookup yields CDR1 LNHDA and CDR2 SQIVND (reference sequence). CDR3 DNA: TGTGCCAGTAGTATCCGACAGGGGACCACCTCCAATCAGCCCCAGCATTTT. Translating gives CASSIRQGTTSNQPQHF.

V is TRBV7-9 and J is TRBJ2-7, with no clear D. Germline V gene data show CDR1 as SEHNR and CDR2 as FQNEAQ (reference sequence). This CDR3 is built from 13 residues. V dropped 3 bases and J dropped 0 bases, with 6 bases sitting between them. DNA of the CDR3: TGTGCCAGCAGCTTTGAGAGCTCCTACGAGCAGTACTTC. This sequence encodes CASSFESSYEQYF.

The gene calls are TRBV11-3 and TRBJ1-1; D not certain. V was clipped by 5 bases and J by 1 base, with 5 bases between them. The germline V gene encodes CDR1 SGHNT and CDR2 YENEEA. This CDR3 spans 12 amino acids. The CDR3 loop reads CASSPGNTEAFF. The CDR3 DNA is TGTGCCAGCAGCCCGGGGAACACTGAAGCTTTCTTT.